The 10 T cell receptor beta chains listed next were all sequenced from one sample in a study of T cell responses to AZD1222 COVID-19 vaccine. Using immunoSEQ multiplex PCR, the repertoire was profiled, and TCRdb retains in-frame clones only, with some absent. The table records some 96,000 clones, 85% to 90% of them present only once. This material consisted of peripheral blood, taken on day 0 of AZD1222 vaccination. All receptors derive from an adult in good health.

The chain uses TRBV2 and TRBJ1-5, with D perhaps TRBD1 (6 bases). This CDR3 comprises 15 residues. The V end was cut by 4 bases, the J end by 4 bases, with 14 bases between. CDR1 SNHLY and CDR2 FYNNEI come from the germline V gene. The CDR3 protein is CASSAQGNRNQPQHF. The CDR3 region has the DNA TGTGCCAGCAGTGCACAGGGAAATAGGAATCAGCCCCAGCATTTT.

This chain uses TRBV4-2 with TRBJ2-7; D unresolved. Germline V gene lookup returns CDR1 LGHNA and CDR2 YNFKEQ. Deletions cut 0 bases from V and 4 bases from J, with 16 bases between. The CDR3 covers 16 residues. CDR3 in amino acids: CASSQDQITIEYEQYF. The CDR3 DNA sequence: TGTGCCAGCAGCCAAGACCAAATCACTATCGAGTACGAGCAGTACTTC.

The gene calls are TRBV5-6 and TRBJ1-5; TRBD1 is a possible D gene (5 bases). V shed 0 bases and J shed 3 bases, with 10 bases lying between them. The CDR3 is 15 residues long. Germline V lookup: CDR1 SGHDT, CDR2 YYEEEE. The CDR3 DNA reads TGTGCCAGCAGCTTGGGAGGGGCCGACAATCAGCCCCAGCATTTT. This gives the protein CASSLGGADNQPQHF.

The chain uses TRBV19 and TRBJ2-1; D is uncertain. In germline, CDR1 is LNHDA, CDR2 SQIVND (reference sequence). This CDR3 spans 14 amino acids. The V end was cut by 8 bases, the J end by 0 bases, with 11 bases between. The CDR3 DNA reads TGTGCCAGTTGTGGCAGTAGCTCCTACAATGAGCAGTTCTTC. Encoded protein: CASCGSSSYNEQFF.

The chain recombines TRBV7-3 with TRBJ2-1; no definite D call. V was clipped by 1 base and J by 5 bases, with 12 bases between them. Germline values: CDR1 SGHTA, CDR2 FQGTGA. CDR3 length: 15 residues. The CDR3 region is CASSLNGRRNNEQFF. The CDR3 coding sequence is TGTGCCAGCAGCTTAAATGGGCGGAGAAACAATGAGCAGTTCTTC.

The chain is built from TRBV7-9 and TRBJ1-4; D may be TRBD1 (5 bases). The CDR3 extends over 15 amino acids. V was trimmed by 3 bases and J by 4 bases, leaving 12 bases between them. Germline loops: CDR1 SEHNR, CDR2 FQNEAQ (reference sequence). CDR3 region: CASSLLQGSNEKLFF. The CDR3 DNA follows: TGTGCCAGCAGCTTGTTGCAGGGTAGTAATGAAAAACTGTTTTTT.

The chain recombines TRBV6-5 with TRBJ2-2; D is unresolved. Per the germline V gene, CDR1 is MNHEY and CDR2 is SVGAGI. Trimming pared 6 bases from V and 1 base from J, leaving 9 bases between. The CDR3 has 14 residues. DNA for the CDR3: TGTGCCAGCAGATTCGATAGGAACACCGGGGAGCTGTTTTTT. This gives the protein CASRFDRNTGELFF.

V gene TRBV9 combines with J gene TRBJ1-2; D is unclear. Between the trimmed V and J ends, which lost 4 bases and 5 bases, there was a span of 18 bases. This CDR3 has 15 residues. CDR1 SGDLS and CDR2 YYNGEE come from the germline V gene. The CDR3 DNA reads TGTGCCAGCAGCACAGACTCAGGCGCCGGGTATGGCTACACCTTC. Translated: CASSTDSGAGYGYTF.

The CDR3 reads CASSEARGKAFF. DNA of the CDR3: TGTGCCAGCAGTGAAGCGCGGGGGAAAGCTTTCTTT. The chain employs TRBV6-1 and TRBJ1-1; tentatively, D is TRBD1 (5 bases). With 0 bases removed from V and 9 bases from J, the gap between germline ends came to 8 bases. This CDR3 contains 12 residues. Per germline, CDR1 MNHNS and CDR2 SASEGT.

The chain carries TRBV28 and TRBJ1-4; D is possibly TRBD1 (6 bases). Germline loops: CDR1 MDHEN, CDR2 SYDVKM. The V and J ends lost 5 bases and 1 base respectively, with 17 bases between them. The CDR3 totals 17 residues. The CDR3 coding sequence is TGTGCCAGCAGTGCGGGCTGGGGGGCTGGAACTAATGAAAAACTGTTTTTT. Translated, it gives CASSAGWGAGTNEKLFF.